This TCR beta chain was obtained from a study of blood T cell repertoires in COVID-19. Study summary: PBMCs, B-cell-depleted T cells, or T cells were the source of the cDNA or gDNA that made up the material.

Clones were read by immunoSEQ multiplex PCR, and TCRdb kept only the in-frame ones, dropping some. The profile covers tens of thousands of clones, with approximately 81% appearing a single time and around 43% taken by the ten largest. This clone was seen many times. The trim removed 3 bases at V and 0 bases at J, leaving 3 bases unmatched. The CDR3 totals 16 residues. Germline CDR1 and CDR2: LGHNT and FRNRAP. The clonotype originates from a man older than 75 with acute or convalescent COVID-19. Specimen: peripheral blood. The rearrangement uses TRBV12-5 and TRBJ1-4, with 8 positions matching TRBD1. The CDR3 DNA reads as TGTGCTAGTGGTTTAGGACAGGGCGCAACTAATGAAAAACTGTTTTTT. Its protein product is CASGLGQGATNEKLFF.